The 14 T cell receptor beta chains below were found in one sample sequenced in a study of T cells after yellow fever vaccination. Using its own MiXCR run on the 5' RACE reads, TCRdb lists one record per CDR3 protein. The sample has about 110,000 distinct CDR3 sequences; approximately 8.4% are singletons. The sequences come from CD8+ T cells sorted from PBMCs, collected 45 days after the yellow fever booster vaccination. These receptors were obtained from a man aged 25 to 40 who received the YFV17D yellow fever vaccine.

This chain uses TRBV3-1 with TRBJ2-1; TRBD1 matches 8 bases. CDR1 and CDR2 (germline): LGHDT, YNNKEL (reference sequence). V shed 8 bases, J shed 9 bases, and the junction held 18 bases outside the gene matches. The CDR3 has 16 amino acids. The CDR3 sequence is CASQLSARGLRSEQFF. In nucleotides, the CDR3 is TGTGCCAGCCAACTCTCGGCCAGGGGGCTTAGGAGTGAGCAGTTCTTC.

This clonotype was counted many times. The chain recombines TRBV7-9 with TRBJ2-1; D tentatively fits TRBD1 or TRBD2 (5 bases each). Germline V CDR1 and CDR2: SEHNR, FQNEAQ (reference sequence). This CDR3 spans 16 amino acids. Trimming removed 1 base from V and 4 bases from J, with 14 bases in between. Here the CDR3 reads CASSLGLGVTYNEQFF. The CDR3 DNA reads TGTGCCAGCAGCTTAGGTTTGGGGGTTACTTACAATGAGCAGTTCTTC.

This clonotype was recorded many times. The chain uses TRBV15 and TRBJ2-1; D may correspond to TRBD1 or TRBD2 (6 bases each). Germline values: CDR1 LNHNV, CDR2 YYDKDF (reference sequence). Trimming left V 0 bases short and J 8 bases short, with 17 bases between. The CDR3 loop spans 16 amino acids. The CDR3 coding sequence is TGTGCCACCAGCAGAGATGGGGGGCTATCAGGCGATGAGCAGTTCTTC. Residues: CATSRDGGLSGDEQFF.

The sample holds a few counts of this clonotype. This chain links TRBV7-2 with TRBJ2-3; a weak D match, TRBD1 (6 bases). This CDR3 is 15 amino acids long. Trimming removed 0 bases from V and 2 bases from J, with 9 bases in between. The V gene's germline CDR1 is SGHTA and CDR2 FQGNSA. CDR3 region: CASSLARTVTDTQYF. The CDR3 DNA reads TGTGCCAGCAGCTTAGCACGGACAGTCACAGATACGCAGTATTTT.

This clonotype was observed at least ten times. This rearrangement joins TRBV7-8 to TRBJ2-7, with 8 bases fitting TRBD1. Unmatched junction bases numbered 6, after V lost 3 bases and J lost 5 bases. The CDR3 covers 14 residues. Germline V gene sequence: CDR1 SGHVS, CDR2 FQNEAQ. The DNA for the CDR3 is TGTGCCAGCAGCTTCGGTCCGGGACAGGACGAGCAGTACTTC. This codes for CASSFGPGQDEQYF. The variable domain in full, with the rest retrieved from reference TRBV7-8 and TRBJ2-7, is GAGVSQSPRYKVAKRGQDVALRCDPISGHVSLFWYQQALGQGPEFLTYFQNEAQLDKSGLPSDRFFAERPEGSVSTLKIQRTQQEDSAVYLCASSFGPGQDEQYFGPGTRLTVT.

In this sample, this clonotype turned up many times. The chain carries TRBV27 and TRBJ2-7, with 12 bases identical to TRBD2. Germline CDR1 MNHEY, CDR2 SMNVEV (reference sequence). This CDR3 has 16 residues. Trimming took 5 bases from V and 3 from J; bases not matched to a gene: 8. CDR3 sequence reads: CASSPSLAGGGYEQYF. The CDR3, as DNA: TGTGCCAGCAGTCCGTCCCTAGCGGGAGGGGGCTACGAGCAGTACTTC.

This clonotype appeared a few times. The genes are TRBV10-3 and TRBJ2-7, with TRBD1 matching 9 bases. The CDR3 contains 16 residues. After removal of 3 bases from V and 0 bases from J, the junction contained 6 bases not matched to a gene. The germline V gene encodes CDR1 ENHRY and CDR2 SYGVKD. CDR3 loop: CAISELLTGGSYEQYF. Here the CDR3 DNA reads TGTGCCATCAGTGAATTGTTGACAGGGGGCTCCTACGAGCAGTACTTC.

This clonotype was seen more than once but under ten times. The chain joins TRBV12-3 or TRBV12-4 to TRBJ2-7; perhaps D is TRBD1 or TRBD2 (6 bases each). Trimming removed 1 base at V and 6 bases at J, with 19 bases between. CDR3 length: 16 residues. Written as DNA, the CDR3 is TGTGCCAGCAGTTTAGATTGGGGGGCAGGTCTAGGCGAGCAGTACTTC. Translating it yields CASSLDWGAGLGEQYF.

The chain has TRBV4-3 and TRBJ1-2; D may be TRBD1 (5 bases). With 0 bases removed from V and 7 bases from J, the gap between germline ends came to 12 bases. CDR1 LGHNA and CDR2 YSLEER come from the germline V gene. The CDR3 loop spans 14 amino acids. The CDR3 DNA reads TGCGCCAGCAGCCAAGATCGGGGGGATTCTGGCTACACCTTC. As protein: CASSQDRGDSGYTF.

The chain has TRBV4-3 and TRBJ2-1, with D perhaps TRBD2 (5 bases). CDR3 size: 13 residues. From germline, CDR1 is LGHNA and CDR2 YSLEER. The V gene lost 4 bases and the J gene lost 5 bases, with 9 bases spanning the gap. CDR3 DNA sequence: TGCGCCAGCAGCCCCGGGATAAACAATGAGCAGTTCTTC. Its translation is CASSPGINNEQFF.

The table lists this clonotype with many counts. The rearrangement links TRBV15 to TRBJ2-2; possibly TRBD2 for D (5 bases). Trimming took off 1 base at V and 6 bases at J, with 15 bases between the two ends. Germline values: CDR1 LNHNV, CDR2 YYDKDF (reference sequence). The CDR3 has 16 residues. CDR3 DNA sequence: TGTGCCACCAGCAGAGGGGAGCGGAGGAGCCCCGGGGAGCTGTTTTTT. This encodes CATSRGERRSPGELFF.

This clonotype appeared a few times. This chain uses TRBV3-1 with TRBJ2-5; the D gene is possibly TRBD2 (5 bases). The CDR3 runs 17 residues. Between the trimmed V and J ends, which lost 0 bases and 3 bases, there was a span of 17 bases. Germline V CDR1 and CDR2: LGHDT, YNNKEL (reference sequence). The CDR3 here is CASSQDWRAESEETQYF. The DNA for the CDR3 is TGTGCCAGCAGCCAAGATTGGAGAGCGGAGAGTGAAGAGACCCAGTACTTC.

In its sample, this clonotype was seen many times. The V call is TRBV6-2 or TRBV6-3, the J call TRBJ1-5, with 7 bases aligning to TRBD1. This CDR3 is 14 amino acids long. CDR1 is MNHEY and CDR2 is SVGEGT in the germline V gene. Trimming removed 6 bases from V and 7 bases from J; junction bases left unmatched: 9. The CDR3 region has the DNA TGTGCCAGCAGCCCGGACAGGCGAGACCAGCCCCAGCATTTT. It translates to CASSPDRRDQPQHF.

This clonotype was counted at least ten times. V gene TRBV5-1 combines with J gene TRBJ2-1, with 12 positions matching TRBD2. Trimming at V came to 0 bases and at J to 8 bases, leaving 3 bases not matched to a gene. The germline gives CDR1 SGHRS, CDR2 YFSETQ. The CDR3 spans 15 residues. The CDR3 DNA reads TGCGCCAGCAGCTTGGGGGGACTAGCGGGCGATGAGCAGTTCTTC. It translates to CASSLGGLAGDEQFF.